A single sample is the source of the 28 T cell receptor beta chains below, sequenced in a study of T cell repertoires in cytomegalovirus infection. MiXCR, run by TCRdb on the reads, gives a single entry per CDR3 protein. The table shows 700,000 to 950,000 distinct CDR3 sequences, with approximately 32% occurring only once. Which antigens these TCRs recognize remains unknown. Sequencing used cultured CD8+ T cells from PBMCs, obtained from culture after CMV antigen stimulation. The receptors were sampled from a human donor in good health (CMV status not recorded). Some clones in this sample may be carry-over from other donors' samples.

This clonotype showed up just a few times. V gene TRBV20-1 combines with J gene TRBJ2-2; either TRBD1 or TRBD2 may fit D (6 bases each). The CDR3 covers 13 residues. Germline values: CDR1 DFQATT, CDR2 SNEGSKA (reference sequence). CDR3 bases: TGCAGCTTGGGGGGCCGGAACACCGGGGAGCTGTTTTTT. It is translated as CSLGGRNTGELFF.

This clonotype has a handful of counts. The chain links TRBV6-1 to TRBJ1-1; D unclear. CDR1 is MNHNS and CDR2 is SASEGT in the germline V gene. Trimming removed 7 bases at V and 7 bases at J, with 16 bases between. There are 13 residues in the CDR3. The DNA of the CDR3 is TGTGCCAGCACCAGGAAGGGCGGGAATGAAGCTTTCTTT. Encoded protein: CASTRKGGNEAFF.

The chain carries TRBV6-2 or TRBV6-3 and TRBJ1-5; D unclear. Germline CDR1 reads MNHEY; CDR2 reads SVGEGT. The V and J ends lost 8 bases and 1 base respectively, with 12 bases between them. This CDR3 has 14 amino acids. CDR3 protein: CASQWAGSNQPQHF. The CDR3 nucleotides are TGTGCCAGCCAATGGGCTGGGAGCAATCAGCCCCAGCATTTT.

V gene TRBV6-1 combines with J gene TRBJ1-4; D is undetermined. The CDR3 covers 17 residues. Trimming removed 2 bases from V and 8 bases from J, with 21 bases in between. The germline CDR1 and CDR2 sequences are MNHNS and SASEGT. The CDR3 nucleotides are TGTGCCAGCAGTGAAACCTTCGATTGGGAAAAAGAAGAAAAACTGTTTTTT. As protein: CASSETFDWEKEEKLFF.

The chain combines TRBV7-9 with TRBJ1-2; D is perhaps TRBD1 (5 bases). Germline CDR1 and CDR2: SEHNR and FQNEAQ (reference sequence). Trimming left V 4 bases short and J 7 bases short, with 10 bases between. The CDR3 is 12 residues long. The DNA of the CDR3 is TGTGCCAGCAGCTCCGGGGCCTCTGGCTACACCTTC. It is translated as CASSSGASGYTF.

This clonotype has a handful of counts. The chain carries TRBV7-9 and TRBJ1-2; D ambiguous. The CDR3 sequence is 15 residues long. The germline CDR1 and CDR2 sequences are SEHNR and FQNEAQ (reference sequence). The V and J ends lost 0 bases and 0 bases respectively, with 8 bases between them. CDR3 sequence reads: CASSLASTPNYGYTF. The DNA of the CDR3 is TGTGCCAGCAGCTTAGCGAGCACCCCTAACTATGGCTACACCTTC. Together with reference TRBV7-9 and TRBJ1-2, the CDR3 gives the full variable domain: DTGVSQNPRHKITKRGQNVTFRCDPISEHNRLYWYRQTLGQGPEFLTYFQNEAQLEKSRLLSDRFSAERPKGSFSTLEIQRTEQGDSAMYLCASSLASTPNYGYTFGSGTRLTVV.

The rearrangement joins TRBV27 to TRBJ1-5; 7 bases are a match to TRBD1. With 5 bases clipped from V and 5 bases from J, the junction kept 6 bases outside the gene matches. This CDR3 has 14 amino acids. From germline, CDR1 is MNHEY and CDR2 SMNVEV (reference sequence). The CDR3 here is CASSPQGDDQPQHF. In DNA form, the CDR3 reads TGTGCCAGCAGTCCTCAGGGGGATGATCAGCCCCAGCATTTT.

About this clonotype itself: Being one base from a much bigger clone, this may be a read error. V and J are TRBV6-1 and TRBJ1-5; TRBD1 agrees at 7 bases. Germline V gene data show CDR1 as MNHNS and CDR2 as SASEGT. There are 19 residues in the CDR3. V trimming: 5 bases; J trimming: 3 bases; junction bases outside the gene matches: 19. The CDR3 region is CASSPQRQGVRSINQPQHF. CDR3 DNA: TGTGCCAGCAGTCCCCAACGACAGGGCGTTAGGAGTATCAATCAGCCCCAGCATTTT.

The sample holds many counts of this clonotype. This chain connects TRBV7-8 to TRBJ1-3; 7 positions agree with TRBD1. Germline V lookup: CDR1 SGHVS, CDR2 FQNEAQ. V gave up 6 bases and J gave up 4 bases; unmatched junction bases: 12. The CDR3 spans 16 residues. This chain's CDR3 is CASSPHDRASGNTIYF. As DNA, the CDR3 is TGTGCCAGCAGTCCCCATGACAGGGCATCCGGAAACACCATATATTTT.

The table lists this clonotype with a few counts. The chain recombines TRBV6-6 with TRBJ1-3; 9 nucleotides agree with TRBD1. This CDR3 comprises 18 residues. With 6 bases clipped from V and 0 bases from J, the junction kept 12 bases outside the gene matches. CDR1 and CDR2 (germline): MNHNY, SVGAGI (reference sequence). CDR3 sequence (DNA): TGTGCCAGCAGCTGGACAGGGGTGGATTACGGCTCTGGAAACACCATATATTTT. Protein product: CASSWTGVDYGSGNTIYF.

The V gene is TRBV7-6, the J gene TRBJ1-5, with a tentative D call TRBD1 (6 bases). The ends were cut back, 2 bases at V and 3 bases at J, with 14 bases in the middle. The length of the CDR3 is 16 residues. Germline assignment: CDR1 SGHVS and CDR2 FNYEAQ. CDR3 DNA: TGTGCCAGCAGCTTAAAGACAGGACCCCTCAATCAGCCCCAGCATTTT. Translating it yields CASSLKTGPLNQPQHF. The whole variable domain, remainder taken from reference TRBV7-6 and TRBJ1-5, is GAGVSQSPRYKVTKRGQDVALRCDPISGHVSLYWYRQALGQGPEFLTYFNYEAQQDKSGLPNDRFSAERPEGSISTLTIQRTEQRDSAMYRCASSLKTGPLNQPQHFGDGTRLSIL.

The V gene is TRBV7-9, the J gene TRBJ1-2; D gene ambiguous. CDR1 is SEHNR and CDR2 is FQNEAQ in the germline V gene (reference sequence). The CDR3 is 16 residues long. Trimming took off 1 base at V and 4 bases at J, with 16 bases between the two ends. CDR3 bases: TGTGCCAGCAGCTTAGTCGGGCAGGACCCAGTCTATGGCTACACCTTC. Translated: CASSLVGQDPVYGYTF.

This clonotype was recorded once. An end of the junction does not agree with germline; a read error may underlie this. This chain links TRBV7-3 with TRBJ2-1; the D gene could be TRBD1 or TRBD2 (6 bases each). Looked up from germline, CDR1 is SGHTA and CDR2 is FQGTGA. The length of the CDR3 is 16 residues. CDR3 sequence reads: CASSSLEGEYYNKQFF. Written as DNA, the CDR3 is TGTGCCAGCAGCTCCCTGGAGGGGGAATACTACAATAAGCAGTTCTTC.

This clonotype was seen just once. The junction departs from germline at one end; a sequencing error may be responsible. The J gene is TRBJ2-7, the V gene TRBV12-5, with TRBD2 as a possible D gene (5 bases). CDR1 and CDR2 from the germline V gene are LGHNT and FRNRAP. The CDR3 is 12 amino acids. In DNA form, the CDR3 reads TGTGCTAGTGGTTTGGTAGAGGGTCCCGGAAACTTC. Encoded protein: CASGLVEGPGNF. Supplemented by reference TRBV12-5 and TRBJ2-7, the full variable domain reads DARVTQTPRHKVTEMGQEVTMRCQPILGHNTVFWYRQTMMQGLELLAYFRNRAPLDDSGMPKDRFSAEMPDATLATLKIQPSEPRDSAVYFCASGLVEGPGNFGPGTRLTVT.

The J gene is TRBJ1-6, the V gene TRBV6-6, with a tentative D call TRBD1 (5 bases). This CDR3 region has 16 residues. CDR1 is MNHNY and CDR2 is SVGAGI in the germline V gene (reference sequence). Trimming cost V 0 bases and J 6 bases, with 12 bases left between them. CDR3 DNA sequence: TGTGCCAGCAGTTACTCCTCGGGGGGAGGTAATTCACCCCTCCACTTT. It encodes CASSYSSGGGNSPLHF.

In this sample, this clonotype turned up many times. The V call is TRBV7-2, the J call TRBJ2-7; the D gene is possibly TRBD2 (5 bases). The length of the CDR3 is 13 residues. The V end was cut by 5 bases, the J end by 4 bases, with 12 bases between. Germline CDR1 is SGHTA and CDR2 is FQGNSA. CDR3 nucleotide sequence: TGTGCCAGCAGCCCCGGAGGCCCATACGAGCAGTACTTC. Its protein product is CASSPGGPYEQYF. Using reference TRBV7-2 and TRBJ2-7 for the parts outside the CDR3, the full variable domain is GAGVSQSPSNKVTEKGKDVELRCDPISGHTALYWYRQSLGQGLEFLIYFQGNSAPDKSGLPSDRFSAERTGGSVSTLTIQRTQQEDSAVYLCASSPGGPYEQYFGPGTRLTVT.

This clonotype was seen a few times. This chain connects TRBV6-2 or TRBV6-3 to TRBJ1-5; possible D gene TRBD1, 6 bases. Germline values: CDR1 MNHEY, CDR2 SVGEGT. There are 15 residues in the CDR3. Trimming took off 4 bases at V and 7 bases at J, with 17 bases between the two ends. The CDR3 DNA follows: TGTGCCAGCAGTTCCCCGGACAGCTACGGACAGCCCCAGCATTTT. Translating it yields CASSSPDSYGQPQHF.

This clonotype was counted only a few times. The chain uses TRBV4-1 and TRBJ2-4; D might be TRBD1 or TRBD2, each matching 5 bases. CDR1 and CDR2 from the germline V gene are MGHRA and YSYEKL. Trimming cost V 5 bases and J 1 base, with 12 bases left between them. The CDR3 consists of 15 residues. CDR3 DNA: TGCGCCAGCAGCGCATCTAGGGACGCCAAAAACATTCAGTACTTC. Its translation is CASSASRDAKNIQYF.

This chain links TRBV6-1 with TRBJ1-1; D remains ambiguous. The CDR3 covers 13 residues. CDR1 MNHNS and CDR2 SASEGT come from the germline V gene. V dropped 2 bases and J dropped 6 bases, with 10 bases sitting between them. The CDR3 nucleotides are TGTGCCAGCAGTGAAAACTTTGGGGCTGAAGCTTTCTTT. Translated, it gives CASSENFGAEAFF.

The gene calls are TRBV10-2 and TRBJ1-1; unclear D gene. Germline CDR1 reads WSHSY; CDR2 reads SAAADI. Trimming stripped 0 bases from V and 1 base from J, with 9 bases between. CDR3 length equals 15 residues. The CDR3 coding sequence is TGCGCCAGCAGTGAGTCGGGCAGGCGGAACACTGAAGCTTTCTTT. As protein: CASSESGRRNTEAFF.

The chain employs TRBV6-6 and TRBJ1-4, with a tentative D call TRBD1 (6 bases). This CDR3 is built from 18 residues. Looked up from germline, CDR1 is MNHNY and CDR2 is SVGAGI (reference sequence). Trimming stripped 7 bases from V and 0 bases from J, with 21 bases between. This chain's CDR3 is CASTLRRGLNATNEKLFF. The CDR3 nucleotides are TGTGCCAGCACCCTTCGCAGGGGACTTAATGCAACTAATGAAAAACTGTTTTTT.

The V gene is TRBV7-6, the J gene TRBJ1-1, with no clear D. This CDR3 comprises 13 residues. CDR1 and CDR2 from the germline V gene are SGHVS and FNYEAQ. The V end lost 5 bases, the J end lost 6 bases, and 13 bases lay between the germline ends. The CDR3 DNA reads as TGTGCCAGCAGCCGCGGTCCGTTGGCTGAAGCTTTCTTT. Its protein is CASSRGPLAEAFF.

This clonotype was seen more than once but under ten times. The chain is built from TRBV4-1 and TRBJ2-1; the D gene could be TRBD1 or TRBD2 (5 bases each). CDR1 is MGHRA, CDR2 YSYEKL, per germline. The CDR3 has 15 residues. Trimming stripped 6 bases from V and 1 base from J, with 13 bases between. CDR3 amino acids: CASRELGDSYNEQFF. CDR3 bases: TGCGCCAGCAGAGAACTAGGGGATTCCTACAATGAGCAGTTCTTC.

V is TRBV10-3 and J is TRBJ1-1; D uncertain. With 0 bases removed from V and 5 bases from J, the gap between germline ends came to 1 base. The CDR3 is made up of 11 amino acids. The germline gives CDR1 ENHRY, CDR2 SYGVKD. The CDR3 DNA reads TGTGCCATCAGTGAGTCGACTGAAGCTTTCTTT. It is translated as CAISESTEAFF.

This clonotype was counted a few times. The chain links TRBV20-1 to TRBJ1-1, with TRBD1 matching 9 bases. V lost 0 bases and J lost 6; bases outside the gene matches: 8. The CDR3 covers 15 residues. The germline V gene encodes CDR1 DFQATT and CDR2 SNEGSKA (reference sequence). CDR3 amino acids: CSARDLGQGLSEAFF. CDR3 in DNA: TGCAGTGCTAGAGATCTGGGACAGGGACTTTCTGAAGCTTTCTTT.

The V gene is TRBV7-9, the J gene TRBJ2-3; TRBD2 is a possible D gene (6 bases). CDR1 SEHNR and CDR2 FQNEAQ come from the germline V gene (reference sequence). V was clipped by 5 bases and J by 2 bases, with 17 bases between them. This CDR3 contains 16 residues. The CDR3 DNA follows: TGTGCCAGCAGCGTAACTAGGGACTTCCCCACAGATACGCAGTATTTT. Amino acids: CASSVTRDFPTDTQYF.

This clonotype appeared once. The chain has TRBV12-3 or TRBV12-4 and TRBJ2-3; possible D gene TRBD1, 6 bases. The V end was cut by 7 bases, the J end by 3 bases, with 20 bases between. The CDR3 totals 16 residues. The CDR3 nucleotides are TGTGCCAGCACCCCATCTGGTACAGGGTGGACAGATACGCAGTATTTT. Amino acids: CASTPSGTGWTDTQYF.

V gene TRBV7-2 combines with J gene TRBJ2-3, with D perhaps matching TRBD2 (6 bases). V lost 2 bases and J lost 0, with 9 bases in between. This CDR3 is built from 15 residues. Germline V gene lookup returns CDR1 SGHTA and CDR2 FQGNSA. The CDR3: CASSLMRGSTDTQYF. CDR3 nucleotide sequence: TGTGCCAGCAGCTTAATGCGGGGTAGCACAGATACGCAGTATTTT.